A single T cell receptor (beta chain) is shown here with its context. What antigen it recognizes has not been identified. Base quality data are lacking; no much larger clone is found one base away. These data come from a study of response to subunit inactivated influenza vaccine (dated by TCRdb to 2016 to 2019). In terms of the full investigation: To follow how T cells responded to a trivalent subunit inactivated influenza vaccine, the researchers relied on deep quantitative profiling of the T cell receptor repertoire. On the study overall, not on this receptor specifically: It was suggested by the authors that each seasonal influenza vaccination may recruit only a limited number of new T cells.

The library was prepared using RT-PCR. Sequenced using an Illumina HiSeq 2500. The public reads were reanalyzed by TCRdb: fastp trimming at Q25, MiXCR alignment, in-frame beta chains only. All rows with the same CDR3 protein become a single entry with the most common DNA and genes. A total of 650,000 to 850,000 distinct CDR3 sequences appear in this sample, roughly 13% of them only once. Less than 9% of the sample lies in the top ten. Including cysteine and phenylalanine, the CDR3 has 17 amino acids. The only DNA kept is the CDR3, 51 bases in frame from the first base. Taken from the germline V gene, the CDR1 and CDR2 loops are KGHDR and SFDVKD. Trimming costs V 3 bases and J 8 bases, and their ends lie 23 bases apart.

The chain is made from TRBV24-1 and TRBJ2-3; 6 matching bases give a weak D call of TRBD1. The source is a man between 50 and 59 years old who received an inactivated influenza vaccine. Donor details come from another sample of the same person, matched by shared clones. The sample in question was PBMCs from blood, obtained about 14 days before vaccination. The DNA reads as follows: TGTGCCACCAGTGATGCTTCCGGGACACCTATACCGGGTACGCAGTATTTT. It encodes CATSDASGTPIPGTQYF.